The clone carrying this T cell receptor beta chain was recorded once. The antigen is undetermined. This sample is part of a study of blood T cell dynamics during melanoma immunotherapy. The wider study: Metastatic melanoma patients received first-line pembrolizumab or nivolumab plus ipilimumab. Study-wide results and caveats: Whether repertoire-driving clones were melanoma-specific could not be determined. At W3, later disease-control patients showed bifurcated PBMC repertoire changes, unlike progressors.

The time point denotes: week 3, after first cycle of checkpoint inhibitor. Sequencing used immunoSEQ multiplex PCR; TCRdb keeps in-frame clones, though not all of them. The sample consists of a few thousand clones, about 90% of them appearing once. Germline V gives CDR1 SGHTA, CDR2 FQGNSA. Trimming pared 5 bases from V and 3 bases from J, leaving 11 bases between. This CDR3 is built from 13 residues. This material consisted of blood, taken from a patient treated with checkpoint blockade. This chain connects TRBV7-2 to TRBJ2-7, with D perhaps being TRBD1 or TRBD2 (5 bases each). This sequence originates from a human donor with melanoma. CDR3 nucleotides: TGTGCCAGCAGCCTCGGGGCCGGCTACGAGCAGTACTTC. It is translated as CASSLGAGYEQYF.